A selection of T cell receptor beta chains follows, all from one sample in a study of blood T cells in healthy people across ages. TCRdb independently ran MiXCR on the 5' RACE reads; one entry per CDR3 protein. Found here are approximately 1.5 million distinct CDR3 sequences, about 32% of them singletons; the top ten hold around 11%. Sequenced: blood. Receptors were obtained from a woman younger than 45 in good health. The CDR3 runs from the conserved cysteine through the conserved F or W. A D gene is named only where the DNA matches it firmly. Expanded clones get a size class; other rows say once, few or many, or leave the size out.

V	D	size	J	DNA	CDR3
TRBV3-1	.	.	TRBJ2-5	TGTGCCAGCAGCCCCGACAGGAACCAAGAGGCCCAGTACTTC	CASSPDRNQEAQYF
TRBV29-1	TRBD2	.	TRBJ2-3	TGCAGCGTGGGGGGGGGGACTAGCACAGATACGCAGTATTTT	CSVGGGTSTDTQYF
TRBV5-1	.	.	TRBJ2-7	TGCGCCAGCAGCGCGGGGATCGCCTACGAGCAGTACTTC	CASSAGIAYEQYF
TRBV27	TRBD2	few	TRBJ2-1	TGTGCCAGCAGCCTAGGGAGCGGGAGGCCCCCCAATGAGCAGTTCTTC	CASSLGSGRPPNEQFF
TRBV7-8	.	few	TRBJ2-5	TGTGCCAGCAGCTCCTCAAACAGGGAAGAGACCCAGTACTTC	CASSSSNREETQYF
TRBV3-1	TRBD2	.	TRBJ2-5	TGTGCCAGCAGCCAAGTCGTTCTAGCGGGGGGTCGGGAGACCCAGTACTTC	CASSQVVLAGGRETQYF
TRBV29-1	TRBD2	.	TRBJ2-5	TGCAGCGTTGTATATTGGGCGGGGGAAGAGACCCAGTACTTC	CSVVYWAGEETQYF
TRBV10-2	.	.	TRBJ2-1	TGCGCCAGCAGTGAGAGGCAGAATGAGCAGTTCTTC	CASSERQNEQFF
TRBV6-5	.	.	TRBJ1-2	TGTGCCAGCAGTTACAAGGAGACAAAATACGGCTACACCTTC	CASSYKETKYGYTF
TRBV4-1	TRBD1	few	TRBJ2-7	TGCGCCAGCAGCCTGGAGGACAGGGCCTCCTACGAGCAGTACTTC	CASSLEDRASYEQYF
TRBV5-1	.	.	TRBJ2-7	TGCGCCAGCAGCTTGGGGGACTGGTTCTCCTACAATGAGCAGTACTTC	CASSLGDWFSYNEQYF
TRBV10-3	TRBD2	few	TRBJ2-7	TGTGCCATCAGTGAGTCGCAGCGGGAAATTACCTACGAGCAGTACTTC	CAISESQREITYEQYF
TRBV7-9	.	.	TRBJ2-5	TGTGCCAGCAGCTCCCCCGGGCTGGAGACCCAGTACTTC	CASSSPGLETQYF
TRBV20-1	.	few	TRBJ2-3	TGCAGTGCTAGAGCCTTTGCAGATACGCAGTATTTT	CSARAFADTQYF
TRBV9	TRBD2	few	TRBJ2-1	TGTGCCAGCAGCGTAGGAAGCGGGGGGAATGAGCAGTTCTTC	CASSVGSGGNEQFF
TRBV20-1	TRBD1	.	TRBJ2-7	TGCAGTGCTAACAGGGACAGCCGTTCCTACGAGCAGTACTTC	CSANRDSRSYEQYF
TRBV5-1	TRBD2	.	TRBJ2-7	TGCGCCAGCAGCTCGGGGACTAGCGGGCTCGATGTGACCTACGAGCAGTACTTC	CASSSGTSGLDVTYEQYF
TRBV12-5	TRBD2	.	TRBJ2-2	TGTGCTAGTGGTTCGGGGACTAGACAGAACACCGGGGAGCTGTTTTTT	CASGSGTRQNTGELFF
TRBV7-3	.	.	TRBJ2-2	TGTGCCAGCCGGGGGATGGTGGGGAGCGCAGGGAACACCGGGGAGCTGTTTTTT	CASRGMVGSAGNTGELFF
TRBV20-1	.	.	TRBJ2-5	TGCAGTGCTAGCCCAAGGACCCAAGAGACCCAGTACTTC	CSASPRTQETQYF
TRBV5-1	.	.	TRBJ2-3	TGCGCCAGCAGCTTGGGGGTTGGAGGGACCGACACAGATACGCAGTATTTT	CASSLGVGGTDTDTQYF
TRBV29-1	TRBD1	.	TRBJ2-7	TGCAGCGTTGTTCCCAGGGGGCAATTAACCTACGAGCAGTACTTC	CSVVPRGQLTYEQYF
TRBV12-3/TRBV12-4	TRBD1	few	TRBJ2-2	TGTGCCAGCAGACTAAGAGGGACAGGGTTTACCGCCGGGGAGCTGTTTTTT	CASRLRGTGFTAGELFF
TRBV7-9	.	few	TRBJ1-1	TGTGCCACAGGTCTAAAGGTGAACACTGAAGCTTTCTTT	CATGLKVNTEAFF
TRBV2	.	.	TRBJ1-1	TGTGCCAGCAGTTTTAGTAGCACTGAAGCTTTCTTT	CASSFSSTEAFF
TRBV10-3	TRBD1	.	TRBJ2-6	TGTGCCATCAGTGAGGGACAGGGCATCTACTCTGGGGCCAACGTCCTGACTTTC	CAISEGQGIYSGANVLTF
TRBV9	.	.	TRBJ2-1	TGTGCCAGCAGCCCCCGGGTGGAGAATGAGCAGTTCTTC	CASSPRVENEQFF
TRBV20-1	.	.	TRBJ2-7	TGCAGTGCTCCCGAGACCGGACTCCGCTCCTACGAGCAGTACTTC	CSAPETGLRSYEQYF
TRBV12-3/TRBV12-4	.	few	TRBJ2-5	TGTGCCAGCAGGCGGGACTCAGAGACCCAGTACTTC	CASRRDSETQYF
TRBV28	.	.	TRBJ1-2	TGTGCCAGCAGTTTATCCGCAAGACCAGTAAACTATGGCTACACCTTC	CASSLSARPVNYGYTF
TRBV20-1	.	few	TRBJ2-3	TGCAGTGCTCCCCGACGCGTGTTATCCCTAGCTTGGGACACAGATACGCAGTATTTT	CSAPRRVLSLAWDTDTQYF
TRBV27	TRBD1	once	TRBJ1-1	TGTGCCAGCAGGAGGGACAGGGGGAACACTGAAGCTTTCTTT	CASRRDRGNTEAFF
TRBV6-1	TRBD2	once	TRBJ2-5	TGTGCCAGCAATGTCGCCGAGCGGGGGGGCCTTAGGAAAGAGACCCAGTACTTC	CASNVAERGGLRKETQYF
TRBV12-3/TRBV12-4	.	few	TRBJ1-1	TGTGCCAGCAGTTTTACTAAGGACACTGAAGCTTTCTTT	CASSFTKDTEAFF
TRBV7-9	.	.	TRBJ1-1	TGTGCCAGCAGCTTCCCACTCACTGAAGCTTTCTTT	CASSFPLTEAFF
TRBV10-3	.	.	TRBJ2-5	TGTGCCATCAGTTTAGCGAGGGGGATCAATGAGCAGTACTTC	CAISLARGINEQYF
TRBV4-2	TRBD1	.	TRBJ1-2	TGTGCCAGCAGCCAACAAGAAGACAGGGGGCTTTACTATGGCTACACCTTC	CASSQQEDRGLYYGYTF
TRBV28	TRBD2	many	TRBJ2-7	TGTGCCAGCAGTCCTCACGGGACTAGGAAGGAGCAGTACTTC	CASSPHGTRKEQYF
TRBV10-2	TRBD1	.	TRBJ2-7	TGCGCCAGCAGTGGATTAGGGGACAGGCGGGGCGAGCAGTACTTC	CASSGLGDRRGEQYF
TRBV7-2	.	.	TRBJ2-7	TGTGCCAGCAGCTTACCAGGGGTCCCCTCCTACGAGCAGTACTTC	CASSLPGVPSYEQYF
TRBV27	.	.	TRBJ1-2	TGTGCCAGCAGTGCGACCACAGTGGCCGGCGATGGCTACACCTTC	CASSATTVAGDGYTF
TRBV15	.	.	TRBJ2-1	TGTGCCACCAGCAGAGACCTCGGGACGGAAACCTACAATGAGCAGTTCTTC	CATSRDLGTETYNEQFF
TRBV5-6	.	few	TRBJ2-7	TGTGCCAGCACCCACGGGCGAGGAAACGAGCAGTACTTC	CASTHGRGNEQYF
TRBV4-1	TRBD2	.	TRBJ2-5	TGCGCCAGCAGCCAACTGCGGGGGGGCGGAAACTACCAAGAGACCCAGTACTTC	CASSQLRGGGNYQETQYF
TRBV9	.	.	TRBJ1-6	TGTGCCAGCAGCGTAGACGTAGTAGGTTCACCCTTCCACTTT	CASSVDVVGSPFHF
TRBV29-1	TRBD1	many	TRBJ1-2	TGCAGCGTTGAAGACAGGGGGGAGAATAACTATGGCTACACCTTC	CSVEDRGENNYGYTF
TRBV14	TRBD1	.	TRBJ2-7	TGTGCCAGCAGCCGCCCCCGGGGACAGGGAGATGTCGGGCAGTACTTC	CASSRPRGQGDVGQYF
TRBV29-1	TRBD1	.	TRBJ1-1	TGCAGCGGGAACAGGGGGCTAAACACTGAAGCTTTCTTT	CSGNRGLNTEAFF
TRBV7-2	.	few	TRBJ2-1	TGTGCCAGCAGCCCACACAGGGACTCGCCTCTCAATGAGCAGTTCTTC	CASSPHRDSPLNEQFF
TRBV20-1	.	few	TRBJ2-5	TGCAGTGCTAGGGGGAGGAGAGGTCCGCAGACCCAGTACTTC	CSARGRRGPQTQYF
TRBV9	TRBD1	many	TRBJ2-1	TGTGCCAGCAGCGTAGGACAGGGGGCATACAATGAGCAGTTCTTC	CASSVGQGAYNEQFF
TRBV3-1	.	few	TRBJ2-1	TGTGCCAGCAGCCAAGATGGCAGGGAAGGTCCCAATGAGCAGTTCTTC	CASSQDGREGPNEQFF
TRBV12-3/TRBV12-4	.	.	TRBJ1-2	TGTGCCAGCAGCACCACCGGACAGTATGGCTACACCTTC	CASSTTGQYGYTF
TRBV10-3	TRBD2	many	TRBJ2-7	TGTGCCATCAGTGAGATAGCGGGCTACGAGCAGTACTTC	CAISEIAGYEQYF
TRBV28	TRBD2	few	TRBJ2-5	TGTGCCAGCAGTTTAGTTGTAACTAGCGGGAGCGATGGAGAGACCCAGTACTTC	CASSLVVTSGSDGETQYF
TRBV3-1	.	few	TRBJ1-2	TGTGCCAGCAGCCAGGGATTCGAAAGGGGCTACACCTTC	CASSQGFERGYTF
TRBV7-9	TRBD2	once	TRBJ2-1	TGTGCCAGCAGCTTAGAGGGTAGCGGGAGCACGAATGAGCAGTTCTTC	CASSLEGSGSTNEQFF